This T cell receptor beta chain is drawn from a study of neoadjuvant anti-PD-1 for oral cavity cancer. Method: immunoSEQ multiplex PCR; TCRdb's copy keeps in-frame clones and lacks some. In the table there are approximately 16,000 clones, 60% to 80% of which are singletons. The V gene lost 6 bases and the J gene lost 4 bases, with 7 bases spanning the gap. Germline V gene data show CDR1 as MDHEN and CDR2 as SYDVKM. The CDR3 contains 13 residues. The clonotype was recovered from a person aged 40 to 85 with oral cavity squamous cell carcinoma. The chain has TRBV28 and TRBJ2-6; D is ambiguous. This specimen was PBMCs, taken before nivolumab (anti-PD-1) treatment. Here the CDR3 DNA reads TGTGCCAGCAGATTGGCCGGGGCCAACGTCCTGACTTTC. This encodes CASRLAGANVLTF. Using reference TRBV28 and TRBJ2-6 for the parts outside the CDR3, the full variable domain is DVKVTQSSRYLVKRTGEKVFLECVQDMDHENMFWYRQDPGLGLRLIYFSYDVKMKEKGDIPEGYSVSREKKERFSLILESASTNQTSMYLCASRLAGANVLTFGAGSRLTVL.